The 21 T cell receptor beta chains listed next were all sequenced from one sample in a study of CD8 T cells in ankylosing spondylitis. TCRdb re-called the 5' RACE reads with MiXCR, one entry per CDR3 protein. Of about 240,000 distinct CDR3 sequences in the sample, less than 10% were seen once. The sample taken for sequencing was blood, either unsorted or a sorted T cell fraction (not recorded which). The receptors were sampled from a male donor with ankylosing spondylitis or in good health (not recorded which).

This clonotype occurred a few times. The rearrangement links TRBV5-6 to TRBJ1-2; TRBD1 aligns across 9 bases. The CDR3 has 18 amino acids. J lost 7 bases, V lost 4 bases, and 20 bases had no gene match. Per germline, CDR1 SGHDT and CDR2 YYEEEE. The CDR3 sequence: CASSGLPGQGPLYFGYTF. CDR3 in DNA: TGTGCCAGCAGCGGATTACCGGGACAGGGCCCCCTATATTTTGGCTACACCTTC.

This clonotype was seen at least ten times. The DNA for the CDR3 is TGTGCCAGCAGCTCGACAGGGTTGAACACTGAAGCTTTCTTT. Its protein is CASSSTGLNTEAFF. The rearrangement links TRBV7-2 to TRBJ1-1; 7 bases line up with TRBD1. V was clipped by 4 bases and J by 0 bases; unmatched bases: 2. The length of the CDR3 is 14 residues. The germline V gene encodes CDR1 SGHTA and CDR2 FQGNSA.

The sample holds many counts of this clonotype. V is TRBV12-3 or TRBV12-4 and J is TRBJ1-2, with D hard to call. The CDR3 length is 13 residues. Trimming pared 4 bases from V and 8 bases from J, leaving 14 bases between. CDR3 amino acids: CASSWNGQSGYTF. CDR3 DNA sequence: TGTGCCAGCAGTTGGAACGGGCAGTCGGGCTACACCTTC.

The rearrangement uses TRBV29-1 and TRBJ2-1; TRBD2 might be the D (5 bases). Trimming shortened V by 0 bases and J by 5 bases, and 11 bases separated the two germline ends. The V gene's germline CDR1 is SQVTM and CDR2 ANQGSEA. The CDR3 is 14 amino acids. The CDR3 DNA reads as TGCAGCGTTGAAGACGGGGAAAAGGACAATGAGCAGTTCTTC. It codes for CSVEDGEKDNEQFF.

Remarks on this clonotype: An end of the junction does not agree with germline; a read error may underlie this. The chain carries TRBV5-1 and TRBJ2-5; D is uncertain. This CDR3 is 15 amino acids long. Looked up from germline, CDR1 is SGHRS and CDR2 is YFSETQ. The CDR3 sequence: CASSLGKLYQETQYF. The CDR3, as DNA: TGCGCCAGCAGTTTGGGGAAATTGTACCAAGAGACCCAGTACTTC.

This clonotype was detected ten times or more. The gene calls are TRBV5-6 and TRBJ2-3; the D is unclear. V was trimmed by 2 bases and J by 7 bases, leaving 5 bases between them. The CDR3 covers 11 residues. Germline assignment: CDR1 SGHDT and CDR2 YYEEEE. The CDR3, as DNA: TGTGCCAGCAGCTTCACTAATACGCAGTATTTT. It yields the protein CASSFTNTQYF. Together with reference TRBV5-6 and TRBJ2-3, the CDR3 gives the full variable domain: DAGVTQSPTHLIKTRGQQVTLRCSPKSGHDTVSWYQQALGQGPQFIFQYYEEEERQRGNFPDRFSGHQFPNYSSELNVNALLLGDSALYLCASSFTNTQYFGPGTRLTVL.

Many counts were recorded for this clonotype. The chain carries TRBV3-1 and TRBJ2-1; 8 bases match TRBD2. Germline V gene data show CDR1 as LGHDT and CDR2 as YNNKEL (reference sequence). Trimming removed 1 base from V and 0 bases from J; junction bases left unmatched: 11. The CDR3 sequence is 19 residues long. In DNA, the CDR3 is TGTGCCAGCAGCCAAGTTGAAGCGGGAGTTTTTAGCTCCTACAATGAGCAGTTCTTC. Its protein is CASSQVEAGVFSSYNEQFF.

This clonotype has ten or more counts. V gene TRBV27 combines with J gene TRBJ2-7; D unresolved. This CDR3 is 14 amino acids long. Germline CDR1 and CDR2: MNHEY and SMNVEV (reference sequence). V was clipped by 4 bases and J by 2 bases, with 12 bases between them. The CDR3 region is CASSSGNNPYEQYF. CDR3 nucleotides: TGTGCCAGCAGTTCCGGAAACAACCCCTACGAGCAGTACTTC.

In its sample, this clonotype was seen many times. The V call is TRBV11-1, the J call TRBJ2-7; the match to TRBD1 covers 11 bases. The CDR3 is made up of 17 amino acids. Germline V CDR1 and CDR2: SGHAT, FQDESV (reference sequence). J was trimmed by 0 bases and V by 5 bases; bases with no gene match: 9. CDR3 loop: CASSPDRGPSYSYEQYF. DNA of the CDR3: TGTGCCAGCAGCCCGGACAGGGGGCCTTCTTACTCCTACGAGCAGTACTTC.

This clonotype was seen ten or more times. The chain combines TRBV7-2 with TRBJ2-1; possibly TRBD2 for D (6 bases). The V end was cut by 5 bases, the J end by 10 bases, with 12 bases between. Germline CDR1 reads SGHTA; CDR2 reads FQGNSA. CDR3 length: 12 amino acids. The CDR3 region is CASSILAGEQFF. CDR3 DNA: TGTGCCAGCAGCATACTAGCAGGGGAGCAGTTCTTC.

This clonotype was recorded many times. The CDR3 DNA sequence: TGTGCCAGCAGCGTAGCCCTCGGGGAGACCCAGTACTTC. It encodes CASSVALGETQYF. The genes are TRBV9 and TRBJ2-5; D gene ambiguous. Germline lookup yields CDR1 SGDLS and CDR2 YYNGEE. This CDR3 has 13 amino acids. Trimming shortened V by 0 bases and J by 5 bases, and 8 bases separated the two germline ends.

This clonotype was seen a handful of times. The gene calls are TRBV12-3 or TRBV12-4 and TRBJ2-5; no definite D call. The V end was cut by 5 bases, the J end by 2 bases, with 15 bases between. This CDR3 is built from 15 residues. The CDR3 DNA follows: TGTGCCAGCAGTCCTACAAGGACGAAACAAGAGACCCAGTACTTC. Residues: CASSPTRTKQETQYF.

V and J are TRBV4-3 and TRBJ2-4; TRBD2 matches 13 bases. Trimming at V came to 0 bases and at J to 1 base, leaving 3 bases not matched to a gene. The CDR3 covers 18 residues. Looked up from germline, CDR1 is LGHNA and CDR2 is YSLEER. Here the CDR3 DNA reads TGCGCCAGCAGCCAAGAGGGACTAGCGGGAACTGCCAAAAACATTCAGTACTTC. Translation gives CASSQEGLAGTAKNIQYF.

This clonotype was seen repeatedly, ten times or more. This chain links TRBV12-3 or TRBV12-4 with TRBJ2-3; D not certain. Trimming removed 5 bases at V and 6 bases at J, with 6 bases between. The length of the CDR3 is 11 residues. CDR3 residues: CASSEMDTQYF. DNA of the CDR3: TGTGCCAGCAGTGAGATGGATACGCAGTATTTT.

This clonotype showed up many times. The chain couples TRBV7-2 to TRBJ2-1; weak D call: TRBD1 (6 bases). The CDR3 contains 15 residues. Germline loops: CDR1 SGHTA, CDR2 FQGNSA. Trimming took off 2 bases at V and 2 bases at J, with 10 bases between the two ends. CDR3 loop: CASSLSRGTYNEQFF. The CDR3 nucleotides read TGTGCCAGCAGCTTATCCAGGGGAACCTACAATGAGCAGTTCTTC.

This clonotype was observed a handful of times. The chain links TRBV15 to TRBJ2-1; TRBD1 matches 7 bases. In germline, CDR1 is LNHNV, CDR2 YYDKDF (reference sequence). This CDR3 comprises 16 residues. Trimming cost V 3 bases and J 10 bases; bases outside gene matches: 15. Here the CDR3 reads CATSRWTGLLGAEQFF. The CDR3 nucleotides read TGTGCCACCAGCAGGTGGACAGGCCTTTTGGGGGCCGAGCAGTTCTTC.

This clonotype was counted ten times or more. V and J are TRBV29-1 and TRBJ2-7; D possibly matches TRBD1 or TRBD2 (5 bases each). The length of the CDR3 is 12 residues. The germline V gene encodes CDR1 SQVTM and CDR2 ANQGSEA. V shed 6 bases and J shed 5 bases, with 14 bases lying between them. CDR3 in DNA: TGCAGCGTCCCCTGGGGGTACCACGAGCAGTACTTC. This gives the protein CSVPWGYHEQYF.

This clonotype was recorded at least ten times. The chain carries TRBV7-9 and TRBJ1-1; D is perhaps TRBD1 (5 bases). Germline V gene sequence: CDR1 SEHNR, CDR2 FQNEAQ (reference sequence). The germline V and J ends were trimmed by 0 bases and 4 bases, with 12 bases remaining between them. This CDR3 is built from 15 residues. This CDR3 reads CASSLAVSGGTEAFF. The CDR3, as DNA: TGTGCCAGCAGCTTAGCGGTATCGGGGGGCACTGAAGCTTTCTTT. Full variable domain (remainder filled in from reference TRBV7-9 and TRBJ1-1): DTGVSQNPRHKITKRGQNVTFRCDPISEHNRLYWYRQTLGQGPEFLTYFQNEAQLEKSRLLSDRFSAERPKGSFSTLEIQRTEQGDSAMYLCASSLAVSGGTEAFFGQGTRLTVV.

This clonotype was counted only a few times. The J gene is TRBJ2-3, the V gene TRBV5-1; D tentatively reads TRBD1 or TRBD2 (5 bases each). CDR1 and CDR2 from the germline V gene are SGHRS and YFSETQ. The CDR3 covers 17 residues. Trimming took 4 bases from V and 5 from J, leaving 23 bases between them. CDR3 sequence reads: CASSLRGRSRPQDTQYF. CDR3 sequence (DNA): TGCGCCAGCAGCCTGAGGGGACGGAGTAGGCCCCAAGATACGCAGTATTTT. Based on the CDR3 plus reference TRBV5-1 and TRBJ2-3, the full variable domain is KAGVTQTPRYLIKTRGQQVTLSCSPISGHRSVSWYQQTPGQGLQFLFEYFSETQRNKGNFPGRFSGRQFSNSRSEMNVSTLELGDSALYLCASSLRGRSRPQDTQYFGPGTRLTVL.

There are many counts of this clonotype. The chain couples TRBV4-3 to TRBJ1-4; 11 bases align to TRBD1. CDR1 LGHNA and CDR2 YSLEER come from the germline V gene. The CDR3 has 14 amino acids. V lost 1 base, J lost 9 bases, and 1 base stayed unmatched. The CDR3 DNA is TGCGCCAGCAGCCAAGGGGACAGGGGGAAAAAACTGTTTTTT. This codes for CASSQGDRGKKLFF.

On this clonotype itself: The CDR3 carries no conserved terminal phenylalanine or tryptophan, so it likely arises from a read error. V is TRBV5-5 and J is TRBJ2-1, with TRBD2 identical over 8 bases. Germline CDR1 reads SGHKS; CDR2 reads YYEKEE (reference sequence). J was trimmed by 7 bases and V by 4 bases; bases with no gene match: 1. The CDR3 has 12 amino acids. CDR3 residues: CASSPGGNEQFL. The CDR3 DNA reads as TGTGCCAGCAGCCCGGGGGGGAATGAGCAGTTCCTC.